This is a list of T cell receptor beta chains from one sample in a study of PD-1 blockade in classical Hodgkin lymphoma. Here immunoSEQ multiplex PCR was the method, and the copy in TCRdb shows in-frame clones only, minus some. The data show 90,000 to 100,000 clones, roughly 90% seen once. The starting material was peripheral blood mononuclear cells (PBMCs), obtained at baseline. These receptors were obtained from a human donor with classical Hodgkin lymphoma. Both conserved end residues are part of each CDR3. D genes are given only for firm matches. Clone size is not always given. Where it is, it says once, few, many or a class for expanded clones.

abundance,v_gene,j_gene,d_gene,CDR3aa,CDR3nt
.,TRBV11-2,TRBJ2-1,TRBD2,CASSVGTSGNEQFF,TGTGCCAGCAGCGTTGGGACTAGCGGGAATGAGCAGTTCTTC
.,TRBV4-1,TRBJ2-1,.,CASSHPQGFYEQFF,TGCGCCAGCAGCCACCCCCAGGGTTTCTATGAGCAGTTCTTC
.,TRBV7-9,TRBJ1-2,.,CASSFTGASGGYTF,TGTGCCAGCAGCTTTACCGGGGCTTCAGGAGGCTACACCTTC
once,TRBV5-4,TRBJ2-5,TRBD2,CASSLVLREGETQYF,TGTGCCAGCAGCTTGGTATTGCGGGAGGGGGAGACCCAGTACTTC
.,TRBV29-1,TRBJ1-1,.,CSVEEVAGGTEAFF,TGCAGCGTTGAAGAGGTAGCGGGGGGCACTGAAGCTTTCTTT
.,TRBV7-9,TRBJ1-2,.,CASSLSADNYGYTF,TGTGCCAGCAGCTTAAGTGCAGATAACTATGGCTACACCTTC
.,TRBV9,TRBJ2-5,.,CASSVTGGFKETQYF,TGTGCCAGCAGCGTTACCGGGGGCTTTAAAGAGACCCAGTACTTC
once,TRBV28,TRBJ2-3,.,CASSFGDTQYF,TGTGCCAGCAGTTTTGGAGATACGCAGTATTTT
.,TRBV6-1,TRBJ2-1,.,CASSEPGRPEFF,TGTGCCAGCAGTGAACCGGGCAGGCCGGAGTTCTTC
.,TRBV5-4,TRBJ2-7,TRBD1,CASSFGSGQGSHEQYF,TGTGCCAGCAGCTTTGGGTCGGGACAGGGGAGCCACGAGCAGTACTTC
.,TRBV6-1,TRBJ2-7,.,CASRDFLYEQYF,TGTGCCAGCAGGGACTTTTTATACGAGCAGTACTTC
.,TRBV29-1,TRBJ2-7,.,CSVLMVDEQYF,TGCAGCGTTCTGATGGTGGACGAGCAGTACTTC
.,TRBV9,TRBJ2-2,.,CASSNSGSGVNTGELFF,TGTGCCAGCAGCAACTCTGGTAGCGGAGTTAACACCGGGGAGCTGTTTTTT
.,TRBV12-5,TRBJ2-7,TRBD2,CASAPLSGPVLEQYF,TGTGCTAGTGCCCCACTTAGCGGGCCCGTCCTCGAGCAGTACTTC
.,TRBV6-5,TRBJ1-2,.,CASRARDYGYTF,TGTGCCAGCAGAGCCCGGGACTATGGCTACACCTTC
.,TRBV27,TRBJ1-2,.,CASSFSRGLSNYGYTF,TGTGCCAGCAGTTTCTCCAGGGGTCTATCTAACTATGGCTACACCTTC
.,TRBV9,TRBJ2-3,.,CASSVGTLGTDTQYF,TGTGCCAGCAGCGTAGGGACTCTCGGCACAGATACGCAGTATTTT
.,TRBV19,TRBJ1-2,.,CASSINPTGANYGYTF,TGTGCCAGTAGTATAAATCCGACGGGAGCTAACTATGGCTACACCTTC
.,TRBV5-1,TRBJ2-1,TRBD2,CASSIPLAGGGNEQFF,TGCGCCAGCAGCATCCCCCTAGCGGGGGGGGGCAATGAGCAGTTCTTC
.,TRBV30,TRBJ2-4,TRBD2,CAWSVRRERRVGAKNIQYF,TGTGCCTGGAGTGTTCGGCGGGAGAGGCGGGTGGGAGCCAAAAACATTCAGTACTTC
.,TRBV19,TRBJ2-3,.,CASSGAGQRTDTQYF,TGTGCCAGTAGTGGGGCGGGACAGCGCACAGATACGCAGTATTTT
few,TRBV5-6,TRBJ1-1,.,CASSPGYVAEAFF,TGTGCCAGCAGCCCTGGGTACGTCGCTGAAGCTTTCTTT
once,TRBV6-4,TRBJ2-2,.,CASSEMLNTNTGELFF,TGTGCCAGCAGTGAAATGTTAAACACCAACACCGGGGAGCTGTTTTTT
.,TRBV11-2,TRBJ2-2,.,CASSLVGSNTGELFF,TGTGCCAGCAGCTTAGTCGGGAGTAACACCGGGGAGCTGTTTTTT
.,TRBV7-2,TRBJ2-7,.,CASSSRYEQYF,TGTGCCAGCAGCTCCCGCTACGAGCAGTACTTC
.,TRBV21-1,TRBJ1-5,.,CASSMNQPQHF,TGTGCCAGCAGCATGAATCAGCCCCAGCATTTT
.,TRBV28,TRBJ2-7,TRBD2,CASSSQGLAATYEQYF,TGTGCCAGCAGTTCCCAGGGACTAGCTGCAACCTACGAGCAGTACTTC
.,TRBV27,TRBJ2-1,.,CASSLLPEPLNEQFF,TGTGCCAGCAGTTTATTACCGGAGCCCTTGAATGAGCAGTTCTTC
.,TRBV19,TRBJ2-7,TRBD1,CASSTGGSTEQYF,TGTGCCAGTAGTACAGGGGGTTCGACTGAGCAGTACTTC
.,TRBV6-1,TRBJ2-5,.,CASSEAPGEETQYF,TGTGCCAGCAGTGAAGCCCCAGGGGAGGAGACCCAGTACTTC
.,TRBV10-2,TRBJ2-7,.,CASSEYQTGEQYF,TGCGCCAGCAGTGAGTACCAGACAGGCGAGCAGTACTTC
.,TRBV2,TRBJ1-2,.,CASSARGGYGYTF,TGTGCCAGCAGCGCCCGGGGGGGCTATGGCTACACCTTC
.,TRBV4-1,TRBJ2-5,.,CASSPPGPQETQYF,TGCGCCAGCAGCCCCCCCGGCCCCCAAGAGACCCAGTACTTC
.,TRBV5-1,TRBJ2-3,.,CASSTRLAETTDTQYF,TGCGCCAGCAGCACCAGGTTAGCGGAGACCACAGATACGCAGTATTTT
few,TRBV2,TRBJ2-7,TRBD1,CASSGDRAYEQYF,TGTGCCAGCAGTGGGGACAGGGCGTACGAGCAGTACTTC
.,TRBV2,TRBJ2-1,TRBD2,CAIHGTSGSVTYNEQFF,TGTGCCATCCACGGGACTAGCGGGAGTGTCACCTACAATGAGCAGTTCTTC
.,TRBV12-5,TRBJ2-3,TRBD2,CASGLAYRTSGREQSSTDTQYF,TGTGCTAGTGGTTTGGCCTATAGGACTAGCGGGAGGGAACAGTCTAGCACAGATACGCAGTATTTT
.,TRBV7-2,TRBJ2-3,.,CASSLDSFSTDTQYF,TGTGCCAGCAGCTTAGACTCCTTTAGCACAGATACGCAGTATTTT
few,TRBV7-9,TRBJ2-2,.,CASSYPGPNTGELFF,TGTGCCAGCAGCTACCCCGGGCCGAACACCGGGGAGCTGTTTTTT
.,TRBV30,TRBJ2-1,.,CAWSGGRYNEQFF,TGTGCCTGGAGTGGGGGCAGGTACAATGAGCAGTTCTTC
.,TRBV5-4,TRBJ2-1,TRBD2,CASSLPLLAGEQFF,TGTGCCAGCAGCTTGCCTCTATTAGCGGGGGAGCAGTTCTTC
.,TRBV27,TRBJ2-1,.,CASSLRRNNEQFF,TGTGCCAGCAGTTTACGTCGGAACAATGAGCAGTTCTTC
.,TRBV7-7,TRBJ2-5,.,CASSLVGRTEETQYF,TGTGCTAGCAGCTTAGTGGGACGAACTGAAGAGACCCAGTACTTC
.,TRBV2,TRBJ1-4,.,CASSKQGLLTNEKLFF,TGTGCCAGCAGTAAACAGGGACTTTTGACTAATGAAAAACTGTTTTTT
.,TRBV19,TRBJ2-7,TRBD1,CASSTRDRGEQYF,TGTGCCAGTAGTACCAGGGACAGGGGAGAGCAGTACTTC
.,TRBV4-1,TRBJ1-2,.,CASSQGVPNGYTF,TGCGCCAGCAGCCAAGGGGTCCCTAATGGCTACACCTTC
.,TRBV28,TRBJ1-3,.,CASSLLTGGMRYTIYF,TGTGCCAGCAGTTTATTAACAGGCGGTATGAGATACACCATATATTTT
.,TRBV9,TRBJ1-1,TRBD1,CASSVEDRSMNTEAFF,TGTGCCAGCAGCGTAGAGGACAGGTCCATGAACACTGAAGCTTTCTTT
.,TRBV11-2,TRBJ2-1,.,CASSLLGEQFF,TGTGCCAGCAGCTTATTAGGTGAGCAGTTCTTC
.,TRBV5-1,TRBJ1-1,.,CASSLATGRMNTEAFF,TGCGCCAGCAGCTTGGCTACGGGGCGAATGAACACTGAAGCTTTCTTT
once,TRBV2,TRBJ1-1,.,CASGRPDTEAFF,TGTGCCAGCGGACGGCCGGACACTGAAGCTTTCTTT
.,TRBV4-2,TRBJ2-7,TRBD2,CASTVAGGSSYEQYF,TGTGCCAGCACCGTAGCGGGAGGAAGCTCCTACGAGCAGTACTTC
.,TRBV4-2,TRBJ2-1,.,CASSQVGAGPYNEQFF,TGTGCCAGCAGCCAAGTAGGGGCGGGACCCTACAATGAGCAGTTCTTC